The present TCR beta chain was sequenced within a study of blood T cell repertoires in COVID-19. Looking at the study overall: T cells, B-cell-depleted T cells, or PBMCs supplied cDNA or gDNA.

Libraries were prepared by immunoSEQ multiplex PCR; TCRdb keeps only in-frame clonotypes and omits some of them. This sample yields roughly 170,000 clones, of which roughly nine tenths are seen a single time; less than 25% belongs to the top ten. Germline V gene data show CDR1 as MNHEY and CDR2 as SVGAGI. Trimming removed 7 bases from V and 3 bases from J; junction bases left unmatched: 12. The CDR3 is 15 residues long. The material sequenced was peripheral blood. This receptor was taken from a man aged 70-80 years with active or convalescent COVID-19. The rearrangement joins TRBV6-5 to TRBJ2-7; TRBD1 aligns across 7 bases. CDR3 sequence: CASMTARTGDYEQYF. In nucleotides, the CDR3 is TGTGCCAGCATGACCGCCCGTACAGGGGACTACGAGCAGTACTTC.